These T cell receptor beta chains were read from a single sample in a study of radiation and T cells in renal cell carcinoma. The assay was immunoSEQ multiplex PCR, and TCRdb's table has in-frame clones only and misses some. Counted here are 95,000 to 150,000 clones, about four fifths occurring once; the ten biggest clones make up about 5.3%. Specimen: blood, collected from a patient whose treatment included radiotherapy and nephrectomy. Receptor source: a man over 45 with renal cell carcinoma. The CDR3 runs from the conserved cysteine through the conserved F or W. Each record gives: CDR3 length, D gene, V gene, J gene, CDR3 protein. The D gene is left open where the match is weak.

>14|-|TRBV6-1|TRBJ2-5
CASGRVGGRETQYF
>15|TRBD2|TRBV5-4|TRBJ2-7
CASSLISSGKYEQYF
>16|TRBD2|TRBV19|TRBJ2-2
CASSTGGRTRTGELFF
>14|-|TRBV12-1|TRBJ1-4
CASSSPGMGEKLFF
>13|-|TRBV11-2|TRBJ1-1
CASSLFGDTEAFF
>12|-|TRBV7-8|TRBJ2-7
CASSNGIYEQYF
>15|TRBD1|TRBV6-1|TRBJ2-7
CASSPGTGLPYEQYF
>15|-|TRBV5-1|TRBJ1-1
CASSLVGGGNTEAFF
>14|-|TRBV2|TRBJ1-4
CASSRDITNEKLFF
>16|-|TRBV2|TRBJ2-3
CASSESVGPLQDTQYF
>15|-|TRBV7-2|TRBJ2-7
CASSFEDFSSYEQYF
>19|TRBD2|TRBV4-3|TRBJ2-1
CASSQVVSSGGLTYNEQFF